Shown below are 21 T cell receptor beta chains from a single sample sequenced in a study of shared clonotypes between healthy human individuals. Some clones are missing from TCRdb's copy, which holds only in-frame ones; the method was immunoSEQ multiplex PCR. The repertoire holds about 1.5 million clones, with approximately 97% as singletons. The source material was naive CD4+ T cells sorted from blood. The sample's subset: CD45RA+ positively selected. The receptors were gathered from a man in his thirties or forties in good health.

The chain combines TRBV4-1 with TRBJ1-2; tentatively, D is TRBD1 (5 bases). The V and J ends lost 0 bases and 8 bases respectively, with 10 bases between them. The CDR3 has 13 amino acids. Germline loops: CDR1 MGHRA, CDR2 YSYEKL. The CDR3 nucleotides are TGCGCCAGCAGCCAAGATCCCGGGGGGGGCTACACCTTC. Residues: CASSQDPGGGYTF.

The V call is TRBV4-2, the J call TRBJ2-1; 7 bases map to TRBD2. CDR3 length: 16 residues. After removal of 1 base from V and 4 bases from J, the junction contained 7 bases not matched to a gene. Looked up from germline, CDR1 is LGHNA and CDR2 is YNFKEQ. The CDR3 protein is CASSQVRPSGYNEQFF. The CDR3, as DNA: TGTGCCAGCAGCCAAGTCCGGCCTAGCGGATACAATGAGCAGTTCTTC.

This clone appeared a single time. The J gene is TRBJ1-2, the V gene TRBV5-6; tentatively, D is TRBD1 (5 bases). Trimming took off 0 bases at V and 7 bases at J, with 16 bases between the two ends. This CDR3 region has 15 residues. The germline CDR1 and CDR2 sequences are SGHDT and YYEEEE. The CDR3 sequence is CASSLGQRGAGGYTF. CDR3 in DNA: TGTGCCAGCAGCTTGGGCCAACGCGGGGCAGGTGGCTACACCTTC. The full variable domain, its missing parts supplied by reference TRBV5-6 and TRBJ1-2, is DAGVTQSPTHLIKTRGQQVTLRCSPKSGHDTVSWYQQALGQGPQFIFQYYEEEERQRGNFPDRFSGHQFPNYSSELNVNALLLGDSALYLCASSLGQRGAGGYTFGSGTRLTVV.

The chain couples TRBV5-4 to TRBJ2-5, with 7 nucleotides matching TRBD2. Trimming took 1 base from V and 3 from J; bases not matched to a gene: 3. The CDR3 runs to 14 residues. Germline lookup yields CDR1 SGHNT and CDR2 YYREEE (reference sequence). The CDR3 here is CASSLSGVKETQYF. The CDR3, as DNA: TGTGCCAGCAGCTTGAGCGGGGTAAAAGAGACCCAGTACTTC. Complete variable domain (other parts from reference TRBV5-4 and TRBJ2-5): ETGVTQSPTHLIKTRGQQVTLRCSSQSGHNTVSWYQQALGQGPQFIFQYYREEENGRGNFPPRFSGLQFPNYSSELNVNALELDDSALYLCASSLSGVKETQYFGPGTRLLVL.

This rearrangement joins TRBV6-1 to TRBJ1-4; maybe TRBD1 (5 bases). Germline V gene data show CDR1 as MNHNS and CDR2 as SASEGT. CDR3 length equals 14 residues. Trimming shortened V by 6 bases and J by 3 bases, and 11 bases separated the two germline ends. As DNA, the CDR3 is TGTGCCAGCAGGCCTGGGACGGCTAATGAAAAACTGTTTTTT. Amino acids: CASRPGTANEKLFF.

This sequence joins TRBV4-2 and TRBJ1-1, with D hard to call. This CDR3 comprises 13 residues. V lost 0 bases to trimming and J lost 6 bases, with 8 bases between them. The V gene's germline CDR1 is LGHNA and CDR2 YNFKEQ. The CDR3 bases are TGTGCCAGCAGCCAAGATCAGACCCCTGAAGCTTTCTTT. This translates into CASSQDQTPEAFF.

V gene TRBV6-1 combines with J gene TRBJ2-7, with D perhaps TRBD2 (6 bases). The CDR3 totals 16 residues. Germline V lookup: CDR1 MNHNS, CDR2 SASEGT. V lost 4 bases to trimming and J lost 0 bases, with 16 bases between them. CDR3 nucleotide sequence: TGTGCCAGCAGTGCCCTGTGGGAGGCTTACTCCTACGAGCAGTACTTC. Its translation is CASSALWEAYSYEQYF.

The CDR3 DNA is TGTGCCAGCAGTTTATCCCCCCGCAGCACCTACGAGCAGTACTTC. Its protein product is CASSLSPRSTYEQYF. The chain carries TRBV28 and TRBJ2-7; D unresolved. The CDR3 consists of 15 residues. Deletions cut 1 base from V and 2 bases from J, with 12 bases between. The germline V gene has CDR1 MDHEN and CDR2 SYDVKM.

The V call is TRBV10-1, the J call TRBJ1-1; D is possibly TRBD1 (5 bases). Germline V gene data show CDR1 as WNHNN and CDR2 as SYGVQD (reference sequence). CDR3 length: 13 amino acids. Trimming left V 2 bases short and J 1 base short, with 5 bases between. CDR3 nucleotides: TGCGCCAGCAGTGAGGGACAGAACACTGAAGCTTTCTTT. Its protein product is CASSEGQNTEAFF.

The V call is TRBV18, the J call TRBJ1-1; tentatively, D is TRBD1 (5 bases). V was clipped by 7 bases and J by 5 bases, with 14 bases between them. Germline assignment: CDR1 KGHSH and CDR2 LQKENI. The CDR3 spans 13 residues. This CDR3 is CASCRGDCTEAFF. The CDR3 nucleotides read TGTGCCAGCTGTCGGGGGGATTGTACTGAAGCTTTCTTT.

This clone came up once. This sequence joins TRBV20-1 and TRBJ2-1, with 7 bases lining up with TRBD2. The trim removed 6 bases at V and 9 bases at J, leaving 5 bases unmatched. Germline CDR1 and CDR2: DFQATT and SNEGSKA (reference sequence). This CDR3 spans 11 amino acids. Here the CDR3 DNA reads TGCAGTGCAACAGCGGGATTTGAGCAGTTCTTC. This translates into CSATAGFEQFF.

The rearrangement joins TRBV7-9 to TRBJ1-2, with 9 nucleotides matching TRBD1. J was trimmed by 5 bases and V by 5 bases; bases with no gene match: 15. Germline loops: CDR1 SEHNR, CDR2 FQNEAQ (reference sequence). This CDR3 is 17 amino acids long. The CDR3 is CASSADRGWIGRYGYTF. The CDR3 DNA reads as TGTGCCAGCAGCGCGGACAGGGGCTGGATCGGTCGGTATGGCTACACCTTC.

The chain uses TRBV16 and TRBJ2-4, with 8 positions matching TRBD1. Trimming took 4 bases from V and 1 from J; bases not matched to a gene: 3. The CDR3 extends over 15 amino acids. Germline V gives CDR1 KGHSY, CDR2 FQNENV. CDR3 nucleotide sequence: TGTGCCAGCAGCCCGCGGGACAGGGCCAAAAACATTCAGTACTTC. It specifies CASSPRDRAKNIQYF.

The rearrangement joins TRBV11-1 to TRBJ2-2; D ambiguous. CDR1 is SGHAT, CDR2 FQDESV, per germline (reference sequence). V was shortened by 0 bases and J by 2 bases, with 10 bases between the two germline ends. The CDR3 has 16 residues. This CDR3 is CASSLALPANTGELFF. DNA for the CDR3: TGTGCCAGCAGCTTAGCTCTTCCGGCAAACACCGGGGAGCTGTTTTTT.

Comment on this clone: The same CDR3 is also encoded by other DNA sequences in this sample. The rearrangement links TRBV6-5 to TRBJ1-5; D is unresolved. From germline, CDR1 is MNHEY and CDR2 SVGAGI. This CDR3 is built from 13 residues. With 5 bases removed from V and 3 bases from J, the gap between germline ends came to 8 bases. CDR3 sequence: CASSGRDNQPQHF. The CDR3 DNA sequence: TGTGCCAGCAGTGGACGGGACAATCAGCCCCAGCATTTT.

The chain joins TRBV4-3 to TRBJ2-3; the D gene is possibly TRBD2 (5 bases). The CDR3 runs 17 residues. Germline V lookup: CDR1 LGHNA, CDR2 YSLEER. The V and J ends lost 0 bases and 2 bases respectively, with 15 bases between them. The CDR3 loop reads CASSQEPRTEPTDTQYF. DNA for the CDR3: TGCGCCAGCAGCCAAGAGCCTCGGACTGAGCCCACAGATACGCAGTATTTT.

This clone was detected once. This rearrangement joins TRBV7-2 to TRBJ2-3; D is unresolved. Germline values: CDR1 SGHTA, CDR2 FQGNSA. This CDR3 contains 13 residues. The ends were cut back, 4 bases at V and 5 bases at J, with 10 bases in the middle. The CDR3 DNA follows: TGTGCCAGCAGCTACGGGTCCCAAGATACGCAGTATTTT. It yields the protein CASSYGSQDTQYF.

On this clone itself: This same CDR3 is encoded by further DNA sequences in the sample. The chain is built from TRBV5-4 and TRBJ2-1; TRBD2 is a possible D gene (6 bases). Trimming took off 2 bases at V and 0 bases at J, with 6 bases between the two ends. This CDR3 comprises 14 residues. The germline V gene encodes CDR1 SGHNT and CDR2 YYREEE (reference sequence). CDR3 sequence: CASSLAGSYNEQFF. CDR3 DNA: TGTGCCAGCAGCTTAGCGGGCTCCTACAATGAGCAGTTCTTC.

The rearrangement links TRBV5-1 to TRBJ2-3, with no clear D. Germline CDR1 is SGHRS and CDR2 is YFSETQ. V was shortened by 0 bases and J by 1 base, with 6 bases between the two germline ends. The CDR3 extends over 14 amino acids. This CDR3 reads CASSLGYRTDTQYF. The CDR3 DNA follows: TGCGCCAGCAGCTTGGGCTACCGCACAGATACGCAGTATTTT. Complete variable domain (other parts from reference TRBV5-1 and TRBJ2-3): KAGVTQTPRYLIKTRGQQVTLSCSPISGHRSVSWYQQTPGQGLQFLFEYFSETQRNKGNFPGRFSGRQFSNSRSEMNVSTLELGDSALYLCASSLGYRTDTQYFGPGTRLTVL.

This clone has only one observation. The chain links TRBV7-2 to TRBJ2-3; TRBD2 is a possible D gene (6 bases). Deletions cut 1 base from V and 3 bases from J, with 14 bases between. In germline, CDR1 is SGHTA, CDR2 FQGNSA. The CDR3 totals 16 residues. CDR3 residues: CASSLGAGLSTDTQYF. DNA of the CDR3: TGTGCCAGCAGCTTAGGGGCGGGATTAAGTACAGATACGCAGTATTTT.

CDR3 in DNA: TGCGCCAGCAGCCAAGTGAGGGGCGGCTGGACCGGGGAGCTGTTTTTT. It translates to CASSQVRGGWTGELFF. The chain couples TRBV4-3 to TRBJ2-2; TRBD1 or TRBD2 may be the D gene (5 bases each). Germline lookup yields CDR1 LGHNA and CDR2 YSLEER. Trimming took off 1 base at V and 5 bases at J, with 14 bases between the two ends. The CDR3 has 16 residues.